This TCR beta chain appears in the sequencing data of a study of vaccination and CD4 T cells after COVID-19. Findings of the study overall: Among convalescent patients, a median about 83% of reactive clones emerged only after vaccination.

The treatment was: approximately nine-day PBMC culture with coronavirus spike peptide pools or control peptides (ViraFEST assay). Peptide pool stimulation in ViraFEST expanded antigen-specific T cells, whose TCRs were then sequenced. Per well, two million PBMCs were cultured in the presence of around 11 IU/ml IL-2 and 10 ug/ml peptide pools. CD4+ T cells that had been cultured provided DNA sequenced with the Oncomine TCR Beta short-read assay. After culture, CD4+ T cells served as the source for genomic DNA extraction. TCRdb re-derived calls from the PCR reads in MiXCR, one entry per CDR3 protein. Of about 14,000 distinct CDR3 sequences in the sample, 25% to 30% were seen once. This clonotype is medium-sized within its sample. The antigen is not known. The V and J ends lost 3 bases and 1 base, in that order; junction bases with no gene match: 4. The CDR3 consists of 15 residues. The germline V gene has CDR1 DFQATT and CDR2 SNEGSKA (reference sequence).

The TCR was taken from a human donor who received a COVID-19 vaccine. This chain links TRBV20-1 with TRBJ2-3, with 10 bases aligning to TRBD2. The sequencing here drew on CD4+ T cells from blood, cultured in vitro, taken before SARS-CoV-2 vaccination. CDR3 coding DNA: TGCAGTGCTAGTGTAGCGGGGGGAGGCACAGATACGCAGTATTTT. It encodes CSASVAGGGTDTQYF.